This paragraph covers one TCR beta chain sequence. Its antigen is as yet unknown. This record comes from a study of T cell responses to AZD1222 COVID-19 vaccine. General study findings and limits: Sampling that yielded the repertoires occurred only after the peak T cell response. Possibly, clonal diversity was underestimated; donors were largely white British and included more females. An increase in Spike-specific TCR breadth and depth was observed after two AZD1222 doses.

This table comes from immunoSEQ multiplex PCR, and its TCRdb copy is limited to in-frame clones, with some not included. In the table there are over 85,000 clones, about nine tenths of which are singletons. Germline V gene data show CDR1 as MRHNA and CDR2 as SNTAGT. Trimming removed 3 bases from V and 10 bases from J, with 13 bases in between. The CDR3 is 14 residues long. Here the sequenced sample was peripheral blood, taken on day 0 of AZD1222 vaccination. The receptor comes from an adult in good health. The gene calls are TRBV6-4 and TRBJ1-6; no reliable D call. CDR3 protein: CASSDLVSGSPLHF. The DNA of the CDR3 is TGTGCCAGCAGTGATCTAGTTAGCGGATCACCCCTCCACTTT.